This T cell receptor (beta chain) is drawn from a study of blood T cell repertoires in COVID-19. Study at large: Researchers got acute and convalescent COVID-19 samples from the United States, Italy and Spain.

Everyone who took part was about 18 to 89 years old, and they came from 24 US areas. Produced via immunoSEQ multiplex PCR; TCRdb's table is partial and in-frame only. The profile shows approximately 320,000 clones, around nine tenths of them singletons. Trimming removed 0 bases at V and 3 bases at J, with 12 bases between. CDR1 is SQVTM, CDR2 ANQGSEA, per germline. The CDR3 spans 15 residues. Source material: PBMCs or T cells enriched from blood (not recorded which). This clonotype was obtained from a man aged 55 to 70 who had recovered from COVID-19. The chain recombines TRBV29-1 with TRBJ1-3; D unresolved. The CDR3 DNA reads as TGCAGCGTTGAAGATTTTCGGGGAGGTGGAAACACCATATATTTT. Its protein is CSVEDFRGGGNTIYF.